These 21 T cell receptor beta chains share one sample of origin, sequenced in a study of early T cells in non-severe SARS-CoV-2 infection. TCRdb re-derived calls from the 5' RACE reads in MiXCR, one entry per CDR3 protein. The sample holds over 50,000 distinct CDR3 sequences, 7.5% to 10% seen once. Input material: whole blood. Every receptor here comes from an adult who was a healthcare worker with PCR-confirmed SARS-CoV-2 infection or an uninfected control (not recorded which).

This clonotype was seen more than once but under ten times. This rearrangement joins TRBV5-1 to TRBJ2-3; D ambiguous. Per the germline V gene, CDR1 is SGHRS and CDR2 is YFSETQ. Trimming cost V 4 bases and J 4 bases, with 16 bases left between them. This CDR3 is built from 15 residues. This CDR3 reads CASSPDTAAADTQYF. The CDR3 DNA follows: TGCGCCAGCAGCCCCGACACTGCGGCCGCAGATACGCAGTATTTT.

The chain combines TRBV12-5 with TRBJ1-2; D possibly corresponds to TRBD1 (5 bases). With 6 bases removed from V and 4 bases from J, the gap between germline ends came to 12 bases. CDR1 LGHNT and CDR2 FRNRAP come from the germline V gene. This CDR3 region has 13 residues. The CDR3 region is CASGPGTAYGYTF. For the CDR3, the DNA is TGTGCTAGTGGCCCCGGGACGGCCTATGGCTACACCTTC.

In its sample, this clonotype was seen many times. The chain recombines TRBV9 with TRBJ1-5, with D unclear. In germline, CDR1 is SGDLS, CDR2 YYNGEE. V shed 0 bases and J shed 0 bases, with 7 bases lying between them. This CDR3 has 15 residues. DNA for the CDR3: TGTGCCAGCAGCGTAGGGCCAGATAGCAATCAGCCCCAGCATTTT. It yields the protein CASSVGPDSNQPQHF.

This rearrangement joins TRBV18 to TRBJ2-5; D possibly corresponds to TRBD1 (6 bases). The CDR3 totals 14 residues. Germline loops: CDR1 KGHSH, CDR2 LQKENI. Trimming removed 0 bases at V and 5 bases at J, with 10 bases between. CDR3 loop: CASSPPHRVETQYF. DNA for the CDR3: TGTGCCAGCTCACCACCACACAGGGTCGAGACCCAGTACTTC. Drawing the rest from reference TRBV18 and TRBJ2-5, the complete variable domain is NAGVMQNPRHLVRRRGQEARLRCSPMKGHSHVYWYRQLPEEGLKFMVYLQKENIIDESGMPKERFSAEFPKEGPSILRIQQVVRGDSAAYFCASSPPHRVETQYFGPGTRLLVL.

This clonotype was observed a few times. V and J are TRBV7-7 and TRBJ1-1; D is unclear. Trimming stripped 5 bases from V and 4 bases from J, with 11 bases between. Per the germline V gene, CDR1 is SSHAT and CDR2 is FNYEAQ (reference sequence). This CDR3 is built from 13 residues. The CDR3: CASSLTPGTEAFF. The DNA of the CDR3 is TGTGCCAGCAGCCTCACCCCCGGCACTGAAGCTTTCTTT.

The V and J genes are TRBV12-3 or TRBV12-4 and TRBJ2-1; the D is unclear. Trimming shortened V by 1 base and J by 9 bases, and 7 bases separated the two germline ends. CDR3 size: 12 residues. CDR3 bases: TGTGCCAGCAGTTTAGACAGTTCTGAGCAGTTCTTC. Residues: CASSLDSSEQFF.

There are many counts of this clonotype. The chain uses TRBV19 and TRBJ2-5, with TRBD1 matching over 7 bases. CDR3 length: 13 residues. The ends lost 7 bases at V and 2 bases at J; junction bases unmatched: 4. Germline CDR1 and CDR2: LNHDA and SQIVND (reference sequence). In DNA form, the CDR3 reads TGTGCCAGTAAGGGACAGCAACAAGAGACCCAGTACTTC. Translated, it gives CASKGQQQETQYF.

The genes are TRBV29-1 and TRBJ1-1; D unclear. The CDR3 covers 13 residues. Germline CDR1 and CDR2: SQVTM and ANQGSEA. Trimming removed 4 bases at V and 1 base at J, with 10 bases between. CDR3 DNA: TGCAGCGTTGGATACGATAAGAACACTGAAGCTTTCTTT. Its translation is CSVGYDKNTEAFF. Variable domain in full (rest from reference TRBV29-1 and TRBJ1-1): SAVISQKPSRDICQRGTSLTIQCQVDSQVTMMFWYRQQPGQSLTLIATANQGSEATYESGFVIDKFPISRPNLTFSTLTVSNMSPEDSSIYLCSVGYDKNTEAFFGQGTRLTVV.

V is TRBV10-1 and J is TRBJ2-5, with 7 bases identical to TRBD1. The CDR3 has 15 amino acids. Germline-derived CDR1 and CDR2 are WNHNN and SYGVQD (reference sequence). The ends lost 0 bases at V and 2 bases at J; junction bases unmatched: 3. The CDR3 reads CASSESRTGQETQYF. CDR3 sequence (DNA): TGCGCCAGCAGTGAGTCCCGGACAGGACAAGAGACCCAGTACTTC.

This chain joins TRBV6-1 and TRBJ2-7; D uncertain. This CDR3 spans 14 amino acids. Per germline, CDR1 MNHNS and CDR2 SASEGT. The V and J ends lost 0 bases and 2 bases respectively, with 8 bases between them. The CDR3 region has the DNA TGTGCCAGCAGTGAAGCGAGCACAACCTACGAGCAGTACGTC. Translating it yields CASSEASTTYEQYV.

About this clonotype itself: Mismatch with germline at one junction end may stem from a read error. The J gene is TRBJ1-2, the V gene TRBV3-1; D is ambiguous. Germline V gives CDR1 LGHDT, CDR2 YNNKEL (reference sequence). The CDR3 consists of 11 residues. The CDR3 sequence: CASSQDSGHSF. Here the CDR3 DNA reads TGTGCCAGCAGCCAAGATTCTGGCCATTCCTTC.

Only a few counts were recorded for this clonotype. This chain connects TRBV2 to TRBJ1-2; D remains ambiguous. Trimming removed 3 bases from V and 3 bases from J, with 14 bases in between. This CDR3 is 15 amino acids long. CDR1 is SNHLY and CDR2 is FYNNEI in the germline V gene. CDR3 coding DNA: TGTGCCAGCAGTGAGACCTCATTCTCGGACTATGGCTACACCTTC. It yields the protein CASSETSFSDYGYTF.

This clonotype was counted once. The gene calls are TRBV5-5 and TRBJ1-2; no definite D call. V lost 4 bases to trimming and J lost 5 bases, with 12 bases between them. This CDR3 contains 13 residues. From germline, CDR1 is SGHKS and CDR2 YYEKEE (reference sequence). CDR3 sequence reads: CASSTSGLYGYTF. CDR3 coding DNA: TGTGCCAGCAGCACGTCCGGCCTATATGGCTACACCTTC.

This clonotype has a count of ten or more. This chain links TRBV5-1 with TRBJ2-3, with 10 nucleotides matching TRBD1. Germline values: CDR1 SGHRS, CDR2 YFSETQ. The V and J ends lost 4 bases and 2 bases, in that order; junction bases with no gene match: 7. The CDR3 consists of 16 residues. CDR3 coding DNA: TGCGCCAGCAGCACCGGGACAGGGGCTCACACAGATACGCAGTATTTT. Protein product: CASSTGTGAHTDTQYF.

J is TRBJ2-1 and V is TRBV7-6, with a tentative D call TRBD2 (6 bases). The ends were cut back, 8 bases at V and 3 bases at J, with 8 bases in the middle. CDR1 SGHVS and CDR2 FNYEAQ come from the germline V gene. The CDR3 has 12 amino acids. The CDR3 DNA reads TGTGCCAGCTCGGGAGACTACAATGAGCAGTTCTTC. It encodes CASSGDYNEQFF.

This clonotype appeared a few times. V is TRBV7-2 and J is TRBJ2-2; the D call may be TRBD1 or TRBD2 (5 bases each). Germline V gives CDR1 SGHTA, CDR2 FQGNSA. The CDR3 spans 15 residues. The ends were cut back, 5 bases at V and 6 bases at J, with 16 bases in the middle. Written as DNA, the CDR3 is TGTGCCAGCAGCAGTGCATATCGGGGCTCCGGGGAGCTGTTTTTT. Protein: CASSSAYRGSGELFF.

This clonotype has a count of ten or more. The genes are TRBV7-9 and TRBJ1-4, with D tentatively TRBD1 (5 bases). The CDR3 spans 15 residues. Germline CDR1 and CDR2: SEHNR and FQNEAQ (reference sequence). Trimming removed 5 bases at V and 4 bases at J, with 14 bases between. CDR3 loop: CASSPGAGSNEKLFF. The CDR3 DNA is TGTGCCAGCAGCCCCGGTGCAGGGAGTAATGAAAAACTGTTTTTT.

This clonotype was seen only a few times. This sequence joins TRBV12-3 or TRBV12-4 and TRBJ1-5; D uncertain. This CDR3 is 15 amino acids long. V lost 1 base and J 1 base, leaving 8 bases between the germline ends. CDR3 nucleotides: TGTGCCAGCAGTTTAGGCTTGGCGAGCAATCAGCCCCAGCATTTT. It specifies CASSLGLASNQPQHF.

This clonotype occurred a few times. The CDR3 region has the DNA TGCAGTGCTAGAGGGCAAAATCCCGGGGAGCTGTTTTTT. This encodes CSARGQNPGELFF. V gene TRBV20-1 combines with J gene TRBJ2-2, with no clear D. The CDR3 is 13 residues long. Per the germline V gene, CDR1 is DFQATT and CDR2 is SNEGSKA (reference sequence). With 1 base removed from V and 6 bases from J, the gap between germline ends came to 9 bases.

The chain links TRBV6-6 to TRBJ1-6; D possibly corresponds to TRBD1 (6 bases). The V end lost 9 bases, the J end lost 9 bases, and 18 bases lay between the germline ends. The CDR3 contains 14 residues. Germline values: CDR1 MNHNY, CDR2 SVGAGI (reference sequence). The CDR3 here is CASSGGEGVSPLHF. Written as DNA, the CDR3 is TGTGCCAGTTCCGGCGGGGAGGGGGTTTCACCCCTCCACTTT.

This clonotype has a single count. The chain uses TRBV7-6 and TRBJ2-2; D might be TRBD2 (6 bases). V was clipped by 6 bases and J by 1 base, with 15 bases between them. The germline V gene has CDR1 SGHVS and CDR2 FNYEAQ. This CDR3 has 16 amino acids. The CDR3 reads CASSPSPGGNTGELFF. CDR3 DNA sequence: TGTGCCAGCAGTCCAAGCCCCGGGGGGAACACCGGGGAGCTGTTTTTT.